The present T cell receptor (beta chain) was sequenced within a study of breast tumors, draining lymph nodes, adjacent tissues. Broader study findings: Luminal-like breast cancer showed significantly higher tumor–nontumor repertoire similarity than basal-like. Tumors had less TCR diversity than lymph nodes, more than nontumor tissue. The lymph node origin of tumor T cells was framed as consistent with a hypothesis, not demonstrated. The data were judged consistent with most tumor T cells coming from lymph node and expanding in tumor.

Axillary draining lymph nodes of breast cancer patients supplied the node samples. In regard to this clonotype: Its antigen is still unknown.

Germline values: CDR1 MDHEN, CDR2 SYDVKM. CDR3 length equals 16 residues. V was clipped by 3 bases and J by 2 bases; unmatched bases: 7. One entry per CDR3 protein results from TCRdb running MiXCR on the multiplex PCR reads. The profile shows about 170,000 distinct CDR3 sequences, approximately 30% of them singletons. The chain has TRBV28 and TRBJ2-3; 8 bases map to TRBD1. The source of this sequence is a female donor with breast cancer. Some clones in this sample may be carry-over from other donors' samples. Sequenced material: axillary lymph node tissue. CDR3 coding DNA: TGTGCCAGCAGTTTGGGCAGGGGGCCAGACACAGATACGCAGTATTTT. Translating gives CASSLGRGPDTDTQYF.